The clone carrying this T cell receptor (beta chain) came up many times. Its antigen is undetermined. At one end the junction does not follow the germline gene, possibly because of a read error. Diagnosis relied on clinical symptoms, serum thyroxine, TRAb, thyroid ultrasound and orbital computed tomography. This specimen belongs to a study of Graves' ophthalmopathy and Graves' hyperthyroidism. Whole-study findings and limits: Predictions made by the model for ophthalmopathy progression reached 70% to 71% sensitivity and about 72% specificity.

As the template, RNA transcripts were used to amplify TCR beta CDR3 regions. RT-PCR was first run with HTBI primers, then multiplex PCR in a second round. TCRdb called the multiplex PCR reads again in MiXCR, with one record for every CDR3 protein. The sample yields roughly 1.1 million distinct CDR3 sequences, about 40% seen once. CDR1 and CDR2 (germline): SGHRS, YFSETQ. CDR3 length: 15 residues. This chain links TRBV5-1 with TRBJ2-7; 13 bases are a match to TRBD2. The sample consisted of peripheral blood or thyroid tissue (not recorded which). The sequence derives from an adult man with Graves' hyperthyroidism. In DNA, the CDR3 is TGTGCCAGCAGCTCGGGACTAGCGGGATCTTACGAGCAGTACTTC. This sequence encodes CASSSGLAGSYEQYF.